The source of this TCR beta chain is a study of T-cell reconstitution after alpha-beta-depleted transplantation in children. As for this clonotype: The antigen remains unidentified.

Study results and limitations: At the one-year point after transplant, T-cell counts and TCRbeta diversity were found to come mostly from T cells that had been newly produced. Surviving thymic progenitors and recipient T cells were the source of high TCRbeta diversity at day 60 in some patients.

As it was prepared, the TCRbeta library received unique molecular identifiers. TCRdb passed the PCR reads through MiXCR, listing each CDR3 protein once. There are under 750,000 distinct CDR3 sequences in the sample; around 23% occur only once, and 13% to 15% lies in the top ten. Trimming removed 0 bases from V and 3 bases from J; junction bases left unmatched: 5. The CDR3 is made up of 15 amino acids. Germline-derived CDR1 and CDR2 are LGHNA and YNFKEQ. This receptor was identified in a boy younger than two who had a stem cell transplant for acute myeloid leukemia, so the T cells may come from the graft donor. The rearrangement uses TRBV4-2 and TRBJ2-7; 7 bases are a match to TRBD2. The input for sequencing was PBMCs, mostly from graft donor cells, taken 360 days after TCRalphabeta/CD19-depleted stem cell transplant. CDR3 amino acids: CASSQDVSGGYEQYV. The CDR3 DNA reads TGTGCCAGCAGCCAAGATGTGTCGGGGGGCTACGAGCAGTACGTC.